This record concerns one T cell receptor beta chain sequence. The sample comes from a study of blood T cell repertoires in COVID-19. In the study overall: The United States, Italy and Spain supplied acute and convalescent COVID-19 samples. The analysed material was cDNA or gDNA that came from T cells, B-cell-depleted T cells, or PBMCs.

Original handling: Nucleated cell number was recorded as an estimate derived from reference gene primer amplification. Measured with immunoSEQ multiplex PCR; TCRdb has only the in-frame clones, and not every one. The DNA gave D and trimming, while V, J and clone size come from that table. The data show approximately 380,000 clones, roughly 92% seen once. CDR3 length: 14 amino acids. The J segment lost 7 bases and the V segment lost 4 bases, leaving 5 bases of the junction unmatched. Germline CDR1 reads SGHNT; CDR2 reads YENEEA. Recruits, aged roughly 18 to 89 years, lived in under 25 US areas. The chain employs TRBV11-3 and TRBJ2-2; 8 bases fit TRBD2. The TCR comes from a woman aged 35 to 49 who had been exposed to COVID-19. The sequencing input was PBMCs or T cells enriched from blood (not recorded which). The CDR3 bases are TGTGCCAGCAGCTCCGGGAGGGCCAACGGGGAGCTGTTTTTT. Amino acids: CASSSGRANGELFF.